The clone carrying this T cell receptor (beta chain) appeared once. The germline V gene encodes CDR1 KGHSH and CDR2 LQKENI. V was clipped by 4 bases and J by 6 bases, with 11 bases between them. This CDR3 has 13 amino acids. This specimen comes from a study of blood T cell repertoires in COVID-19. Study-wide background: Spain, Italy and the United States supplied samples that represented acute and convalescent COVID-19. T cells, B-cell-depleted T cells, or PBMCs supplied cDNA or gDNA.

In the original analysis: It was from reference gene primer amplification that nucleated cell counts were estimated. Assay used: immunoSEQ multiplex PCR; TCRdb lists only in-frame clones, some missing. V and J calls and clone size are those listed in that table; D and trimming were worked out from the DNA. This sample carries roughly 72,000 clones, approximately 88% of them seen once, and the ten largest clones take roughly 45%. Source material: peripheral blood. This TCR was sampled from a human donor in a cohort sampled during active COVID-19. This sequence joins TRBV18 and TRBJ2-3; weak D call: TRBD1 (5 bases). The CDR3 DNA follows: TGTGCCAGCTCACAGGGGATCGAGGATACGCAGTATTTT. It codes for CASSQGIEDTQYF.